This T cell receptor beta chain is from a study of cytomegalovirus exposure and HLA in healthy donors. In the study overall: Across a few hundred genotyped donors, just over 80% landed in the Caucasian-associated ancestry cluster. Whole-study findings and limits: With DRB1 most and HLA-C fewest, TCR association rates differed between HLA loci in a later analysis. Indistinguishability led to the exclusion of some V segments, TRBV6-2 and TRBV6-3 included.

The V gene's germline CDR1 is SGHNT and CDR2 YYREEE (reference sequence). CDR3 length equals 16 residues. V trimming: 3 bases; J trimming: 2 bases; junction bases outside the gene matches: 7. As to this clone: What it binds is unknown.

Researchers ran the PCR with 60 Vbeta and 13 Jbeta primers. In the original workflow: A follow-up analysis tallied approximately 85 million unique TCR beta chains, some 9.9 million shared. Libraries were prepared by immunoSEQ multiplex PCR; TCRdb keeps only in-frame clonotypes and omits some of them. Clonal size and the V and J genes are those of that table, whereas D and trimming came from the DNA. This table holds around 140,000 clones, around 90% found once. The specimen sequenced was PBMCs. The TCR originated in a middle-aged woman in good health and CMV-seronegative. V is TRBV5-4 and J is TRBJ2-4, with 8 bases identical to TRBD2. CDR3 protein: CASSSRGGLSKNIQYF. As DNA, the CDR3 is TGTGCCAGCAGCTCCCGGGGGGGGTTGTCCAAAAACATTCAGTACTTC.